This T cell receptor (beta chain) came from a study of low-dose radiotherapy and immunotherapy resistance in tumors (dated by TCRdb to between 2022 and 2023). Describing the broader study: In Cohort 1, each fraction delivered 0.5 Gy every 2 weeks, and the prescribed total PTV dose was 6.5 Gy. Patients in Cohort 2 were given 1 Gy per fraction every two weeks, for a total of 13 Gy across 26 weeks. Nivolumab and ipilimumab were both given intravenously, with nivolumab at a 240 mg flat dose every two weeks and ipilimumab at 1 mg/kg every six weeks. Every two weeks, patients got intravenous cyclophosphamide at 200 mg/m2, given one day ahead of each radiation and immunotherapy administration. Starting on cycle 1 day 1, patients took 300 mg of aspirin by mouth once daily for four cycles. Trial participants were not randomized into treatment groups. Eight patients were included in the translational analysis, namely three from the first dose cohort plus the first five from the second dose cohort.

According to the study, the label for this sample's time point signals: after trial treatment. The treatment or condition label, read with the paper, signifies: LDRT plus nivolumab, ipilimumab, low-dose cyclophosphamide and aspirin (RACIN trial). Donors were enrolled in RACIN, a single-arm phase I dose-escalation trial in which nivolumab, ipilimumab, aspirin, low-dose cyclophosphamide and low-dose radiotherapy were combined. Patients with advanced, TIL-negative solid tumors were considered eligible. According to the germline V gene, CDR1 reads SGHAT and CDR2 reads FQNNGV. The CDR3 numbers 15 residues from cysteine through phenylalanine. Only the CDR3 part of the read is kept: 45 bases, read in frame from the first base. Trimmed from V: 5 bases; trimmed from J: 5 bases; junction bases lacking a gene match: 11. This clonotype appeared many times. Its cognate antigen has yet to be identified. No clone much larger than this one lies a single base away; base qualities are absent.

Reads for this sample came from an Illumina HiSeq 2500. First-strand cDNA was synthesized using Superscript III and a set of TRAV- and TRBV-specific primers, so that both TCRalpha and TCRbeta chains were covered. A roughly 19-cycle PCR with Phusion amplified the TCRs, pairing a constant-region primer with the adapter that was attached to the V primers. Amplification of the isolated mRNA was done with the MessageAmp II aRNA Amplification Kit, which involved a 16-hour in vitro transcription at 37 degrees C. mRNA for TCR sequencing was isolated with the Dynabeads mRNA DIRECT Purification Kit. Indexed Illumina adapters were added in a second Phusion PCR of approximately 27 cycles, after which AMPure XP beads were used to purify the products. In the original analysis: Using custom Perl scripts, TCR sequences that encoded the same protein were pooled, out-of-frame sequences were dropped, and the abundance of each clonotype was calculated. Any TCR sequence supported by only a single read was excluded from analysis. Repertoire metrics included Shannon entropy, Gini index, clonality, richness, and frequency of TCRs shared between repertoires. The raw public reads went through TCRdb reprocessing: fastp at Q25, MiXCR clone calling, in-frame beta chains kept. Identical CDR3 protein sequences are pooled into one entry, listed with their most common genes and DNA. The V and J calls were not made by the authors but by TCRdb's processing. In all, the sample holds some 46,000 distinct CDR3 sequences, and under 30% of those were seen once. The leading ten clones occupy around a tenth of the sample.

The sequence came from a male donor with prostate cancer. The chain links TRBV11-2 with TRBJ1-1, with 7 junctional bases fitting TRBD1. Here the sequenced sample was PBMCs, taken after low-dose radiotherapy plus immunotherapy. The bases read TGTGCCAGCAGCCCTCGACAGGGCAGGAAGACTGAAGCTTTCTTT. This encodes CASSPRQGRKTEAFF.